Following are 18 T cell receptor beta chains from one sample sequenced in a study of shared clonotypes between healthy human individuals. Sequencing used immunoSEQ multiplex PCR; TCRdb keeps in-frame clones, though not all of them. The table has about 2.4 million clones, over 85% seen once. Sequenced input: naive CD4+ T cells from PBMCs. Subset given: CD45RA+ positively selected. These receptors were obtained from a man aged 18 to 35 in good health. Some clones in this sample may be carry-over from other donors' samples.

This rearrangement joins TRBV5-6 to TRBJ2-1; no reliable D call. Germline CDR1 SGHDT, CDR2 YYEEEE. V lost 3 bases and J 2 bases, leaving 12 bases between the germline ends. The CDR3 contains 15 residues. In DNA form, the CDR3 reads TGTGCCAGCAGCTCTGGGGTCCTGACCTACAATGAGCAGTTCTTC. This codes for CASSSGVLTYNEQFF.

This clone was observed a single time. The CDR3 region has the DNA TGTGCCAGCAGTGATAGAATACCTACGGTGGGTTACACCTTC. Translating it yields CASSDRIPTVGYTF. The chain carries TRBV6-1 and TRBJ1-2, with unresolved D. V was clipped by 3 bases and J by 11 bases, with 19 bases between them. The germline gives CDR1 MNHNS, CDR2 SASEGT. The CDR3 has 14 amino acids.

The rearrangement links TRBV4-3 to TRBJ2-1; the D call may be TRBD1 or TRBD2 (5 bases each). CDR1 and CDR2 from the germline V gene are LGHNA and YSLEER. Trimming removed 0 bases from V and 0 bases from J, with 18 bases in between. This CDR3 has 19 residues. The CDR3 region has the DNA TGCGCCAGCAGCCAAGATTTTGGGGGAGTACTGAGCTCCTACAATGAGCAGTTCTTC. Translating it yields CASSQDFGGVLSSYNEQFF.

CDR3 loop: CASSEWTGPPSGGYTF. The CDR3 coding sequence is TGTGCCAGCAGCGAGTGGACGGGACCCCCCTCTGGGGGCTACACCTTC. This chain connects TRBV9 to TRBJ1-2; tentative D call: TRBD1 (5 bases). CDR1 and CDR2 from the germline V gene are SGDLS and YYNGEE. The CDR3 spans 16 residues. Trimming shortened V by 3 bases and J by 8 bases, and 23 bases separated the two germline ends.

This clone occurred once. The CDR3 is CASTLGGDNTGELFF. CDR3 in DNA: TGTGCCAGCACCCTGGGGGGGGATAACACCGGGGAGCTGTTTTTT. This chain uses TRBV7-2 with TRBJ2-2; 7 bases line up with TRBD2. J gave up 2 bases and V 7 bases, and 7 bases lay outside the gene matches. CDR3 size: 15 residues. Germline CDR1 and CDR2: SGHTA and FQGNSA.

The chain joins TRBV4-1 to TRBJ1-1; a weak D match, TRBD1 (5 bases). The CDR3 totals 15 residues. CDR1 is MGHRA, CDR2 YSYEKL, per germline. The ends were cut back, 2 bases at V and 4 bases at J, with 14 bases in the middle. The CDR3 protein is CASSQLGAVGTEAFF. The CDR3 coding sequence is TGCGCCAGCAGCCAATTAGGGGCGGTGGGCACTGAAGCTTTCTTT.

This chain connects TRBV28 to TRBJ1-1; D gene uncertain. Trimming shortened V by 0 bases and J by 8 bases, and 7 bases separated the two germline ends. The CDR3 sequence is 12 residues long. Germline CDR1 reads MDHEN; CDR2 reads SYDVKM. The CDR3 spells CASSLWGSEAFF. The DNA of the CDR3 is TGTGCCAGCAGTTTATGGGGGTCCGAAGCTTTCTTT.

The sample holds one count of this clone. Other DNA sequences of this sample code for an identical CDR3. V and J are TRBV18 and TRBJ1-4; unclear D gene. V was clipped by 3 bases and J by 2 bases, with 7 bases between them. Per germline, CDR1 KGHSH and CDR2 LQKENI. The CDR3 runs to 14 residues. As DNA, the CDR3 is TGTGCCAGCTCACCGCTGGGCACTAATGAAAAACTGTTTTTT. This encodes CASSPLGTNEKLFF.

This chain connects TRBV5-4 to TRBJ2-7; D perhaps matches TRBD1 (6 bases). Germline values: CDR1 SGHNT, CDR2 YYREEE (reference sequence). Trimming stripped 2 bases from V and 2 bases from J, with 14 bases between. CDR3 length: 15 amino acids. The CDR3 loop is CASSFSGTSAYEQYF. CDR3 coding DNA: TGTGCCAGCAGCTTTTCCGGGACAAGTGCCTACGAGCAGTACTTC.

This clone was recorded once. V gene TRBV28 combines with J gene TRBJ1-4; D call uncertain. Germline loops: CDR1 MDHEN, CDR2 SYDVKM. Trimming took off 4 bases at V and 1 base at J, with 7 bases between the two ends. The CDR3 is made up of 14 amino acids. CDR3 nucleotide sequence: TGTGCCAGCAGTTCCGAGGGAACTAATGAAAAACTGTTTTTT. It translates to CASSSEGTNEKLFF.

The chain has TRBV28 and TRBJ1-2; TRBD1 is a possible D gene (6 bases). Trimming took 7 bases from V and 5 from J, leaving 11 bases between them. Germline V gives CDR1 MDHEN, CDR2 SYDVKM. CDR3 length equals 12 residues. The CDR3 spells CASTRDIYGYTF. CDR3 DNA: TGTGCCAGCACCCGGGACATTTATGGCTACACCTTC.

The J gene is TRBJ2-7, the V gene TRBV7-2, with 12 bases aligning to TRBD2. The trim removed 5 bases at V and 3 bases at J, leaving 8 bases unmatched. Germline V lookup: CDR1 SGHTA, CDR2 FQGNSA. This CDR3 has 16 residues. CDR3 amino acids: CASSAGLAGSFYEQYF. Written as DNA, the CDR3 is TGTGCCAGCAGCGCCGGACTAGCGGGATCTTTCTACGAGCAGTACTTC.

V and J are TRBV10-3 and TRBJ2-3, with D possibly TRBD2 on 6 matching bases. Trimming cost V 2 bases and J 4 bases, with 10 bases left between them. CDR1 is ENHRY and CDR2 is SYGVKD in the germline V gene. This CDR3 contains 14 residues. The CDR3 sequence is CAISEGGDADTQYF. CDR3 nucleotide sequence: TGTGCCATCAGTGAGGGCGGGGACGCAGATACGCAGTATTTT.

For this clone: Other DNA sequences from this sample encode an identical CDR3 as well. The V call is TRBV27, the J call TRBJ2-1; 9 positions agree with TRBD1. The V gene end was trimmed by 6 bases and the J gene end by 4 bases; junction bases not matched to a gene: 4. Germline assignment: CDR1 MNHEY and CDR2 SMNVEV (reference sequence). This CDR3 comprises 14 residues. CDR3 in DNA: TGTGCCAGCAGCCGGGACAGGGCTTACAATGAGCAGTTCTTC. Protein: CASSRDRAYNEQFF.

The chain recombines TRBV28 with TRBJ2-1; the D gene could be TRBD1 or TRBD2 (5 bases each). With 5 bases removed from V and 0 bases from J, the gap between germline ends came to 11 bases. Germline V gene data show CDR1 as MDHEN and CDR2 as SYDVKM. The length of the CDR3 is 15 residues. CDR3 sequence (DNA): TGTGCCAGCAGTACCCCGGGACCCTCCTACAATGAGCAGTTCTTC. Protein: CASSTPGPSYNEQFF.

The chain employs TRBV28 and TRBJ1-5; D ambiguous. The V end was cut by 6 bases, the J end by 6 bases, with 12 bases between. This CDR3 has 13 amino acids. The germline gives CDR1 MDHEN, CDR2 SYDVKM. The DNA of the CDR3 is TGTGCCAGCAGGCAACGGGAGGCTCAGCCCCAGCATTTT. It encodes CASRQREAQPQHF.

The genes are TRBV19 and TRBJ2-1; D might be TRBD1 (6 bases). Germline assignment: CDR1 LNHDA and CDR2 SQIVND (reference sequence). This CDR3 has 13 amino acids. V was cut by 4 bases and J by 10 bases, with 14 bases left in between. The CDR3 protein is CASSTGQGYEQFF. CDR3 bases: TGTGCCAGTAGTACAGGGCAGGGGTACGAGCAGTTCTTC.

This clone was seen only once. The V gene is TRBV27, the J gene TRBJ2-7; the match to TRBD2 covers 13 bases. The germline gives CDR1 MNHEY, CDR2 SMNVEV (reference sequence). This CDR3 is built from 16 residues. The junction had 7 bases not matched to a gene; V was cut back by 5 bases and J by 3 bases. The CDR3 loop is CASSTPGTSGNYEQYF. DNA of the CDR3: TGTGCCAGCAGTACACCCGGGACTAGCGGGAACTACGAGCAGTACTTC.